This paragraph reports one T cell receptor (beta chain). A much larger clone lies a single base off, so this may be a read error. This table comes from immunoSEQ multiplex PCR, and its TCRdb copy is limited to in-frame clones, with some not included. Among 300,000 or so clones listed, around two thirds were seen once. Division of CD4+ cells produced a CD45RA+ naive subset and a CD45RA-negative memory subset. The sample comes from a study of shared clonotypes between healthy human individuals. This CDR3 has 15 amino acids. The V gene's germline CDR1 is MNHEY and CDR2 SMNVEV (reference sequence). The rearrangement uses TRBV27 and TRBJ2-2, with D perhaps matching TRBD2 (6 bases). The sequencing input was memory CD4+ T cells sorted from blood. Indicated subset: CD45RA-negative fraction. The clonotype originates from a man aged 25 to 45 in good health. CDR3 bases: TGTGCCAGCAGTTTAGGGACTGTACGCACCTGGGAGCTGTTTTTT. It translates to CASSLGTVRTWELFF.